The 26 T cell receptor beta chains presented below share a single source sample, sequenced in a study of graft-versus-host responses after intestinal transplantation. Sequencing used immunoSEQ multiplex PCR; TCRdb keeps in-frame clones, though not all of them. The table records 20,000 or so clones, 86% of them present only once. Sequencing used bone marrow, obtained about 130 days after transplant. The source is a human patient who received an intestinal transplant, so some T cells may come from the graft donor.

This chain connects TRBV6-4 to TRBJ2-3; tentatively, D is TRBD1 (5 bases). Trimming took 0 bases from V and 4 from J, leaving 11 bases between them. The CDR3 consists of 15 residues. Germline V gene lookup returns CDR1 MRHNA and CDR2 SNTAGT. In DNA form, the CDR3 reads TGTGCCAGCAGTGACTCGGTGCTAGGGGCAGATACGCAGTATTTT. Translation gives CASSDSVLGADTQYF.

The chain carries TRBV6-1 and TRBJ1-1; 11 bases agree with TRBD1. J gave up 4 bases and V 0 bases, and 1 base lay outside the gene matches. Germline V lookup: CDR1 MNHNS, CDR2 SASEGT. The CDR3 is 15 residues long. The CDR3 DNA is TGTGCCAGCAGTGAAGCTGGGACAGGGGGCACTGAAGCTTTCTTT. Translated, it gives CASSEAGTGGTEAFF.

Here the CDR3 reads CATSRTGTGGYGYTF. For the CDR3, the DNA is TGTGCCACTTCCAGGACCGGGACAGGGGGCTATGGCTACACCTTC. This chain connects TRBV5-4 to TRBJ1-2, with 11 bases matching TRBD1. V lost 9 bases, J lost 4 bases, and 11 bases stayed unmatched. Germline values: CDR1 SGHNT, CDR2 YYREEE (reference sequence). This CDR3 spans 15 amino acids.

CDR3 in amino acids: CASSEQAGDEQYF. The CDR3 DNA reads as TGCGCCAGCAGTGAACAGGCTGGCGACGAGCAGTACTTC. The chain is built from TRBV10-1 and TRBJ2-7; tentative D call: TRBD1 (5 bases). Trimming took off 3 bases at V and 5 bases at J, with 11 bases between the two ends. There are 13 residues in the CDR3. Germline CDR1 is WNHNN and CDR2 is SYGVQD (reference sequence).

The chain uses TRBV6-5 and TRBJ2-3, with 9 bases identical to TRBD2. Germline trimming cut 4 bases from V and 0 bases from J; bases unmatched to any gene: 2. CDR1 MNHEY and CDR2 SVGAGI come from the germline V gene. This CDR3 has 15 residues. The CDR3 spells CASSFSGGSTDTQYF. The CDR3 DNA reads TGTGCCAGCAGTTTTAGCGGGGGAAGCACAGATACGCAGTATTTT.

The rearrangement joins TRBV7-3 to TRBJ2-2; no clear D gene. The CDR3 totals 13 residues. From germline, CDR1 is SGHTA and CDR2 FQGTGA. Trimming removed 3 bases from V and 3 bases from J, with 5 bases in between. The CDR3 here is CASSFLDTGELFF. CDR3 DNA: TGTGCCAGCAGCTTCCTCGACACCGGGGAGCTGTTTTTT.

V and J are TRBV7-9 and TRBJ2-1, with D uncertain. Germline V lookup: CDR1 SEHNR, CDR2 FQNEAQ (reference sequence). This CDR3 region has 15 residues. V was clipped by 1 base and J by 8 bases, with 15 bases between them. The CDR3 sequence: CASSLVPSLLDEQFF. The DNA of the CDR3 is TGTGCCAGCAGCTTAGTCCCGAGCCTCTTGGATGAGCAGTTCTTC.

The chain employs TRBV6-5 and TRBJ2-3; possible D gene TRBD1, 6 bases. The V end lost 0 bases, the J end lost 2 bases, and 12 bases lay between the germline ends. Germline values: CDR1 MNHEY, CDR2 SVGAGI. This CDR3 spans 16 amino acids. The chain's CDR3 is CASSYSGGAITDTQYF. The CDR3 coding sequence is TGTGCCAGCAGTTACTCAGGGGGAGCGATCACAGATACGCAGTATTTT.

The chain joins TRBV4-1 to TRBJ1-5; D remains unclear. Germline lookup yields CDR1 MGHRA and CDR2 YSYEKL. V dropped 0 bases and J dropped 7 bases, with 7 bases sitting between them. The CDR3 covers 13 residues. CDR3 in amino acids: CASSQDIWQPQHF. CDR3 DNA sequence: TGCGCCAGCAGCCAAGACATCTGGCAGCCCCAGCATTTT.

The chain uses TRBV7-9 and TRBJ2-7; TRBD2 aligns across 8 bases. The CDR3 extends over 13 amino acids. Germline CDR1 reads SEHNR; CDR2 reads FQNEAQ (reference sequence). The trim removed 2 bases at V and 6 bases at J, leaving 3 bases unmatched. DNA for the CDR3: TGTGCCAGCAGCTTATATAGCGGGGCCGAGCAGTACTTC. Protein sequence: CASSLYSGAEQYF. Together with reference TRBV7-9 and TRBJ2-7, the CDR3 gives the full variable domain: DTGVSQNPRHKITKRGQNVTFRCDPISEHNRLYWYRQTLGQGPEFLTYFQNEAQLEKSRLLSDRFSAERPKGSFSTLEIQRTEQGDSAMYLCASSLYSGAEQYFGPGTRLTVT.

The chain employs TRBV7-9 and TRBJ2-7; no definite D call. The CDR3 runs 14 residues. The germline gives CDR1 SEHNR, CDR2 FQNEAQ (reference sequence). V was clipped by 5 bases and J by 3 bases, with 14 bases between them. CDR3 region: CASSPLMDYYEQYF. The CDR3 nucleotides are TGTGCCAGCAGCCCACTAATGGATTACTACGAGCAGTACTTC. Full variable domain (missing parts from reference TRBV7-9 and TRBJ2-7): DTGVSQNPRHKITKRGQNVTFRCDPISEHNRLYWYRQTLGQGPEFLTYFQNEAQLEKSRLLSDRFSAERPKGSFSTLEIQRTEQGDSAMYLCASSPLMDYYEQYFGPGTRLTVT.

This chain joins TRBV2 and TRBJ2-3; 12 bases agree with TRBD2. Looked up from germline, CDR1 is SNHLY and CDR2 is FYNNEI. With 4 bases clipped from V and 4 bases from J, the junction kept 3 bases outside the gene matches. The CDR3 is 15 residues long. CDR3 coding DNA: TGTGCCAGCAGTGCGGCTAGCGGGAGGGCAGATACGCAGTATTTT. It is translated as CASSAASGRADTQYF. The full variable domain, in which reference TRBV2 and TRBJ2-3 provide the parts outside the CDR3, is EPEVTQTPSHQVTQMGQEVILRCVPISNHLYFYWYRQILGQKVEFLVSFYNNEISEKSEIFDDQFSVERPDGSNFTLKIRSTKLEDSAMYFCASSAASGRADTQYFGPGTRLTVL.

The V gene is TRBV9, the J gene TRBJ2-7; tentatively, D is TRBD2 (6 bases). The V gene's germline CDR1 is SGDLS and CDR2 YYNGEE. V was trimmed by 0 bases and J by 7 bases, leaving 17 bases between them. This CDR3 is 15 amino acids long. DNA of the CDR3: TGTGCCAGCAGCGTAGCTTTAGGAGGGCCGGGAGAGCAGTACTTC. It encodes CASSVALGGPGEQYF.

The chain combines TRBV4-1 with TRBJ1-1, with D possibly TRBD1 on 6 matching bases. CDR3 length: 14 residues. Germline V gene data show CDR1 as MGHRA and CDR2 as YSYEKL. V was clipped by 1 base and J by 7 bases, with 13 bases between them. The CDR3 nucleotides are TGCGCCAGCAGCCAAGGATTCAGGGGAATTGAAGCTTTCTTT. It is translated as CASSQGFRGIEAFF.

As concerns this clone: At one end, the junction sequence differs from germline, possibly due to a read error. This chain uses TRBV2 with TRBJ2-4; D is perhaps TRBD1 (6 bases). CDR1 is SNHLY and CDR2 is FYNNEI in the germline V gene. The CDR3 contains 13 residues. CDR3 amino acids: CASSGTEKTWGNF. The CDR3 nucleotides are TGTGCCAGCAGTGGGACAGAGAAGACATGGGGCAACTTC.

The rearrangement joins TRBV6-1 to TRBJ1-1; 8 nucleotides match TRBD1. This CDR3 contains 12 residues. Germline CDR1 is MNHNS and CDR2 is SASEGT. J was trimmed by 8 bases and V by 6 bases; bases with no gene match: 5. The CDR3 DNA reads TGTGCCAGCAGGGACAGGGAGTACGAAGCTTTCTTT. As protein: CASRDREYEAFF.

The chain couples TRBV18 to TRBJ2-7; D is ambiguous. The V end lost 3 bases, the J end lost 6 bases, and 12 bases lay between the germline ends. This CDR3 comprises 13 residues. Germline V lookup: CDR1 KGHSH, CDR2 LQKENI. In nucleotides, the CDR3 is TGTGCCAGCTCACCCGGCCGTCCAGGCGAGCAGTACTTC. Encoded protein: CASSPGRPGEQYF.

V and J are TRBV5-8 and TRBJ2-3; D may be TRBD1 or TRBD2 (7 bases each). The CDR3 is 15 amino acids. V was pared by 4 bases and J by 0 bases, with 12 bases between. Germline assignment: CDR1 SGHTS and CDR2 YDEGEE. The CDR3 nucleotides are TGTGCCAGCAGCCCCAGGGGGGGAAGCACAGATACGCAGTATTTT. Its translation: CASSPRGGSTDTQYF. Full variable domain (rest looked up from reference TRBV5-8 and TRBJ2-3): EAGVTQSPTHLIKTRGQQATLRCSPISGHTSVYWYQQALGLGLQFLLWYDEGEERNRGNFPPRFSGRQFPNYSSELNVNALELEDSALYLCASSPRGGSTDTQYFGPGTRLTVL.

The chain has TRBV6-5 and TRBJ1-1, with TRBD1 matching 7 bases. The CDR3 consists of 13 residues. CDR1 and CDR2 from the germline V gene are MNHEY and SVGAGI. Losses at the gene ends were 9 bases for V and 4 bases for J; bases not matched to a gene: 8. The CDR3 region is CASAGQSGTEAFF. CDR3 DNA: TGTGCCAGTGCGGGACAGTCAGGCACTGAAGCTTTCTTT.

A single count supports this clone. This chain links TRBV6-6 with TRBJ2-7; 7 nucleotides match TRBD2. The CDR3 contains 15 residues. The germline V gene has CDR1 MNHNY and CDR2 SVGAGI (reference sequence). V gave up 2 bases and J gave up 3 bases; unmatched junction bases: 7. In DNA form, the CDR3 reads TGTGCCAGCAGTTACGACGTATCGGGAGGCTACGAGCAGTACTTC. Protein: CASSYDVSGGYEQYF.

This clone was picked up one time. The rearrangement joins TRBV30 to TRBJ2-4, with 7 bases that match TRBD1. CDR3 length: 14 amino acids. Germline values: CDR1 GTSNPN, CDR2 SVGIG (reference sequence). The J segment lost 8 bases and the V segment lost 6 bases, leaving 13 bases of the junction unmatched. CDR3 DNA: TGTGCCTGTTCAGACGACAGGGCTGGGGACATTCAGTACTTC. This gives the protein CACSDDRAGDIQYF.

This chain uses TRBV2 with TRBJ2-7; 13 bases are a match to TRBD2. This CDR3 has 15 amino acids. Germline lookup yields CDR1 SNHLY and CDR2 FYNNEI. With V trimmed by 3 bases and J by 2 bases, 1 base remained unmatched. The CDR3 DNA reads TGTGCCAGCAGTGAGGGACTAGCGGGAACCTACGAGCAGTACTTC. It specifies CASSEGLAGTYEQYF.

V is TRBV5-1 and J is TRBJ1-3; D call uncertain. This CDR3 comprises 14 residues. V was cut by 4 bases and J by 0 bases, with 8 bases left in between. Germline V CDR1 and CDR2: SGHRS, YFSETQ. CDR3 nucleotide sequence: TGCGCCAGCAGCCCTGGCTCCTCTGGAAACACCATATATTTT. Translated: CASSPGSSGNTIYF.

The chain couples TRBV5-5 to TRBJ2-7, with D possibly matching TRBD2 (6 bases). CDR1 is SGHKS, CDR2 YYEKEE, per germline (reference sequence). This CDR3 has 17 residues. V shed 0 bases and J shed 2 bases, with 18 bases lying between them. In nucleotides, the CDR3 is TGTGCCAGCAGCTTGGGATTCGGGACTCAAATTACCTACGAGCAGTACTTC. Residues: CASSLGFGTQITYEQYF.

The chain employs TRBV9 and TRBJ2-3; D gene uncertain. Germline lookup yields CDR1 SGDLS and CDR2 YYNGEE. Trimming removed 4 bases at V and 2 bases at J, with 5 bases between. The CDR3 runs 12 residues. The CDR3 is CASSSTTDTQYF. The CDR3 DNA reads TGTGCCAGCAGCTCAACCACAGATACGCAGTATTTT.

The chain employs TRBV7-6 and TRBJ2-7, with D perhaps matching TRBD1 or TRBD2 (6 bases each). The germline CDR1 and CDR2 sequences are SGHVS and FNYEAQ. Trimming removed 0 bases at V and 2 bases at J, with 11 bases between. The CDR3 covers 15 residues. CDR3 region: CASSLAGGPTYEQYF. As DNA, the CDR3 is TGTGCCAGCAGCTTAGCCGGGGGCCCCACCTACGAGCAGTACTTC.